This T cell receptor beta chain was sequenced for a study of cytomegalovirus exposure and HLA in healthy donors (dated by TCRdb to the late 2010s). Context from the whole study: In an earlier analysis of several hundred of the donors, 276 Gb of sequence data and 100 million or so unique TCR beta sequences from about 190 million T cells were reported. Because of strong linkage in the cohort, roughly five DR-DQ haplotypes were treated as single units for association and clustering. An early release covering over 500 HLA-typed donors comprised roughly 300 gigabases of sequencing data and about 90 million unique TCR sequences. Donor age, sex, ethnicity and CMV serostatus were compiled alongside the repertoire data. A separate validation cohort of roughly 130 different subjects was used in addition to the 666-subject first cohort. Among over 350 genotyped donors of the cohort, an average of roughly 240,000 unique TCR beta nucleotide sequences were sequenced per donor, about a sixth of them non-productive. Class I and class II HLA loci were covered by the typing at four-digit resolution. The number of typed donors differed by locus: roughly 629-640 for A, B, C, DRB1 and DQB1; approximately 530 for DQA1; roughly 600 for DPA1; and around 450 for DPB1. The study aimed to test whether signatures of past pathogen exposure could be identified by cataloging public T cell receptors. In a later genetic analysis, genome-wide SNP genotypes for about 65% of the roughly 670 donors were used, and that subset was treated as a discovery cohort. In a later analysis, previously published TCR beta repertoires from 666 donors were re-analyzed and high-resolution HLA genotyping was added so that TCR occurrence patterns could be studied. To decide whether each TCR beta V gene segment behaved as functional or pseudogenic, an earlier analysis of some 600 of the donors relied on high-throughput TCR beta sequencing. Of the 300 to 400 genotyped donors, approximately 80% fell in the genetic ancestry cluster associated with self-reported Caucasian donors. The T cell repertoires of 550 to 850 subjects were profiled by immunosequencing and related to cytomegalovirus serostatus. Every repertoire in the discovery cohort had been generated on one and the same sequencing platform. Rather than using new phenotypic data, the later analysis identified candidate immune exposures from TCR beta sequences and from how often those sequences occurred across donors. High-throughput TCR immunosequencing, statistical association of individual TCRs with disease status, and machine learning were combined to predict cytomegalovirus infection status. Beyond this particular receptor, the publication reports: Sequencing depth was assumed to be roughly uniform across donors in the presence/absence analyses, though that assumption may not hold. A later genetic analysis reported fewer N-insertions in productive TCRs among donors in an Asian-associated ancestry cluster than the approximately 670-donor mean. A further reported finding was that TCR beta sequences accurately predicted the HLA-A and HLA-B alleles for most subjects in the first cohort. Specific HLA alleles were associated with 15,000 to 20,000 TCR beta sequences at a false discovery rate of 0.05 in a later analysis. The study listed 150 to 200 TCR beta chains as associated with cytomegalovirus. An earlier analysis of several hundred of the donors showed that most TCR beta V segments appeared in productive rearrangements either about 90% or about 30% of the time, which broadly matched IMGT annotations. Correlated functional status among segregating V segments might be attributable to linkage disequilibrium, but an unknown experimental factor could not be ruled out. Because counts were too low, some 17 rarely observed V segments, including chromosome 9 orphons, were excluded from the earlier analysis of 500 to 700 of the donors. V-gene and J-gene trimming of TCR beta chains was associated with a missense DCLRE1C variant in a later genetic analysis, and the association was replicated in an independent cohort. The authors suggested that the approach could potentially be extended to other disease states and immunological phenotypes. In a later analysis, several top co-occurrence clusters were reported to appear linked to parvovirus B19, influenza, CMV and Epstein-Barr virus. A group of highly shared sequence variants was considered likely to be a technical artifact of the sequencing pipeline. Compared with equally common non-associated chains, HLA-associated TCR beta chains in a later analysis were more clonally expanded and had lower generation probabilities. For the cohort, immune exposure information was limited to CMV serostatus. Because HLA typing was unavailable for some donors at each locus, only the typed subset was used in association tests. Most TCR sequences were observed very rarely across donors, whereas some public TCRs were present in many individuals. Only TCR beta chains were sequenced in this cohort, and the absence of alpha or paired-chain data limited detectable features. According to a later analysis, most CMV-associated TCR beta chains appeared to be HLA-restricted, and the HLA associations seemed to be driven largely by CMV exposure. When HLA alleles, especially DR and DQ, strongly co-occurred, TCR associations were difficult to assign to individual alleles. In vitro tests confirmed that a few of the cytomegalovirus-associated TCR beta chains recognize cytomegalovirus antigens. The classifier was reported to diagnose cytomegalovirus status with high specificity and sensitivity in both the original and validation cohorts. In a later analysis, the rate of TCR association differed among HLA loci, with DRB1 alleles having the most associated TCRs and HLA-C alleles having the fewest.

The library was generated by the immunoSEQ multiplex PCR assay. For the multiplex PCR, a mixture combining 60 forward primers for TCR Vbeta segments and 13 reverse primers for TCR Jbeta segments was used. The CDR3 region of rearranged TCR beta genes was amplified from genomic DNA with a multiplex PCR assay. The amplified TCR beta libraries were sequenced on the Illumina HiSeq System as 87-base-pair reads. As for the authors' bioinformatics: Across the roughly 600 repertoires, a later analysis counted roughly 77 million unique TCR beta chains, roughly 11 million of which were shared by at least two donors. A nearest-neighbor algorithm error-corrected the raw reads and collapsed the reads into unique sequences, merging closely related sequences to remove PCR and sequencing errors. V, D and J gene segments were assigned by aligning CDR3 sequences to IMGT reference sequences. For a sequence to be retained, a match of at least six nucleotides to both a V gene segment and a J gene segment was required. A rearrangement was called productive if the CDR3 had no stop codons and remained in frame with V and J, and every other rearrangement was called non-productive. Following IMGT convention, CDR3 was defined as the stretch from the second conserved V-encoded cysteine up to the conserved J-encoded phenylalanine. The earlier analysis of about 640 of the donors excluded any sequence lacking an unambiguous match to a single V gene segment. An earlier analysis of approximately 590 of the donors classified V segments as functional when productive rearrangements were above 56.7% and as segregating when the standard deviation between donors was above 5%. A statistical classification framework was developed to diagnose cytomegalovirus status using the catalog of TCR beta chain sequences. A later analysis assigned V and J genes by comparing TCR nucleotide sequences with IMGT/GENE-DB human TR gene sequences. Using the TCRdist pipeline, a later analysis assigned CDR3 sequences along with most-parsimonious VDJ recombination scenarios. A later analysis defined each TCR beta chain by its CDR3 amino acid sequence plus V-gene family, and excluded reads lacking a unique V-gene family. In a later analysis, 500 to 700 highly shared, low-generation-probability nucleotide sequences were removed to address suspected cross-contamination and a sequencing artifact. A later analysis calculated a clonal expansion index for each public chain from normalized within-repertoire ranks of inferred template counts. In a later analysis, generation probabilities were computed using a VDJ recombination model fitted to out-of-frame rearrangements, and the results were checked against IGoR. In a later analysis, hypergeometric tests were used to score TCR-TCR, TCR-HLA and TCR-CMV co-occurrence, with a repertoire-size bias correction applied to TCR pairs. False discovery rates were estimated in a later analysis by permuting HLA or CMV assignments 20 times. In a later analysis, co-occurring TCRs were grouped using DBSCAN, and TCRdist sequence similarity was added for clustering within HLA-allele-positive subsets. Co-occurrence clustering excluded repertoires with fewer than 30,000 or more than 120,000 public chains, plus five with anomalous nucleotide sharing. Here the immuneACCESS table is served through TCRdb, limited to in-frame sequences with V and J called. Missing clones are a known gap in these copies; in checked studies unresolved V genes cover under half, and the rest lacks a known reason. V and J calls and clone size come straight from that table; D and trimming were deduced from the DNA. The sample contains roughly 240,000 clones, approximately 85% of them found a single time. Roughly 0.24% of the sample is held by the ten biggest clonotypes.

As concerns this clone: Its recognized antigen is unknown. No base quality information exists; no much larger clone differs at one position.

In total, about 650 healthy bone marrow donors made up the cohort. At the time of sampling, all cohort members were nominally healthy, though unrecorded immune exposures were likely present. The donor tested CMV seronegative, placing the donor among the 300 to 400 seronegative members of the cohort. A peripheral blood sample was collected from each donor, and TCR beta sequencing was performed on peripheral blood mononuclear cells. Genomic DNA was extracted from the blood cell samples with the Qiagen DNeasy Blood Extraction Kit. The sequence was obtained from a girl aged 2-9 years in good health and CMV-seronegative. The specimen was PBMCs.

The CDR3: CASSWGGSGETQYF. The nucleotide sequence reads as follows: TGTGCCAGCAGTTGGGGGGGATCCGGGGAGACCCAGTACTTC. The rearrangement combines TRBV11-1 with TRBJ2-5; 7 junctional bases match TRBD2. Compared with germline, V lacks 6 bases and J lacks 5 bases; bases without a gene match: 9. Including the terminal cysteine and phenylalanine, the CDR3 comprises 14 residues. The kept DNA is CDR3 alone, 42 bases in frame from the first base. The germline V gene (reference sequence) specifies SGHAT as CDR1 and FQDESV as CDR2.